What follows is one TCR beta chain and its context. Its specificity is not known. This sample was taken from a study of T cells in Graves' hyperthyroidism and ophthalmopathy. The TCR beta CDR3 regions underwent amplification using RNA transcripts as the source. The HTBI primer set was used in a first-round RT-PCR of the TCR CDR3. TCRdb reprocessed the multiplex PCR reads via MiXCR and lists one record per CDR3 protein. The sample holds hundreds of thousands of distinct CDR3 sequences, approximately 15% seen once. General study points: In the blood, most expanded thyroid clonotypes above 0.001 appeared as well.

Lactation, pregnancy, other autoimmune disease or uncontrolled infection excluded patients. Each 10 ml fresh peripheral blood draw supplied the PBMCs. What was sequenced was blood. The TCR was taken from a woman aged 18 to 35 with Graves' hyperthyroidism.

CDR3 DNA: TGCAGTGCCTCGGGATTCAACTATGGCTACACCTTC. Protein sequence: CSASGFNYGYTF. The chain couples TRBV20-1 to TRBJ1-2; no clear D gene. Trimming pared 6 bases from V and 2 bases from J, leaving 10 bases between. This CDR3 has 12 residues. CDR1 is DFQATT and CDR2 is SNEGSKA in the germline V gene (reference sequence).